This T cell receptor (beta chain) was profiled in a study of T cell responses to AZD1222 COVID-19 vaccine. This clone has more than one count but fewer than ten. Trimming shortened V by 1 base and J by 5 bases, and 13 bases separated the two germline ends. The CDR3 covers 14 residues. Germline CDR1 is SGDLS and CDR2 is YYNGEE. Generated by immunoSEQ multiplex PCR, the TCRdb table keeps only in-frame clones and is missing some. The data contain 70,000 to 95,000 clones, around 90% of them singletons. The rearrangement joins TRBV9 to TRBJ2-7; D ambiguous. The material sequenced was peripheral blood, taken 28 days after the second AZD1222 dose. The source is an adult who received the AZD1222 COVID-19 vaccine. The CDR3 reads CASSVLLVGDEQYF. In DNA form, the CDR3 reads TGTGCCAGCAGCGTACTTCTGGTTGGTGACGAGCAGTACTTC.